The rows below give T cell receptor beta chains drawn from one sample of a study of OX40 agonist ivuxolimab in advanced cancers. The repertoire was sequenced with immunoSEQ multiplex PCR; TCRdb's copy has only in-frame clones and lacks some. The table includes 65,000 to 80,000 clones, about 84% detected once. Sequenced here: CD4+ or CD8+ T cells sorted from blood, sampled in a trial of the OX40 agonist ivuxolimab. The origin of the receptors is an adult with an advanced solid tumor such as melanoma, head and neck, liver or kidney cancer. Both conserved end residues are part of each CDR3. Fields, in order: V gene, J gene, D gene, clone size, CDR3 DNA, CDR3 protein. The D gene is left open where the match is weak. Clone size is not always given. Where it is, it says once, few, many or a class for expanded clones.

TRBV6-5	TRBJ1-5	NA	once	TGTGCCAGCAGGTTCCGGGGAAACAATCAGCCCCAGCATTTT	CASRFRGNNQPQHF
TRBV21-1	TRBJ2-6	NA	NA	TGTGCCAGCAGCAAAGGGGGGCCTAACCTCTCCTCTGGGGCCAACGTCCTGACTTTC	CASSKGGPNLSSGANVLTF
TRBV7-9	TRBJ1-6	TRBD1	NA	TGTGCCAGCAGCTTACTAGGACAGGGAGGATCACCCCTCCACTTT	CASSLLGQGGSPLHF
TRBV2	TRBJ2-2	NA	few	TGTGCCAGCAGGGGGTTCTTCACCGGGGAGCTGTTTTTT	CASRGFFTGELFF
TRBV5-6	TRBJ1-1	NA	NA	TGTGCCAGCAGCTTGGGGCCGGGTATGGGCACTGAAGCTTTCTTT	CASSLGPGMGTEAFF
TRBV20-1	TRBJ1-2	NA	NA	TGCAGTGCTAGAGCAGGTGAGGGCTACACCTTC	CSARAGEGYTF
TRBV25-1	TRBJ1-2	TRBD1	NA	TGTGCCAGCAGTGACCCCGGGACAGGGGTTGGTGGCTACACCTTC	CASSDPGTGVGGYTF
TRBV11-2	TRBJ1-2	NA	NA	TGTGCCAGCAGCGGGTTTCAGGGGCTAAACTATGGCTACACCTTC	CASSGFQGLNYGYTF
TRBV7-6	TRBJ2-2	NA	NA	TGTGCCAGCAGCTCCGCAACGTCTCGGCTTACCGGGGAGCTGTTTTTT	CASSSATSRLTGELFF
TRBV21-1	TRBJ2-5	NA	NA	TGTGCCAGCAGCAAAGCGTTCACTCCGGGACAGCAAGAGACCCAGTACTTC	CASSKAFTPGQQETQYF
TRBV5-1	TRBJ1-1	NA	NA	TGCGCCAGCAGCTTGGCAGGCGCCGAGAAGGCTTTCTTT	CASSLAGAEKAFF
TRBV18	TRBJ1-5	NA	NA	TGTGCCAGCTCACCCCAGGGCAATCAGCCCCAGCATTTT	CASSPQGNQPQHF
TRBV28	TRBJ2-3	NA	NA	TGTGCCAGCAGTTCCGGCCTCTCTCGGGCAGATACGCAGTATTTT	CASSSGLSRADTQYF
TRBV6-1	TRBJ2-3	NA	NA	TGTGCCAGCAGTGAAAGGGCAGATACGCAGTATTTT	CASSERADTQYF
TRBV5-1	TRBJ2-3	TRBD2	NA	TGCGCCAGCAGCTTGGAGGCGGGGGGGCCGGGAGATACGCAGTATTTT	CASSLEAGGPGDTQYF
TRBV7-2	TRBJ2-5	NA	NA	TGTGCCAGCAGCTTTTCGTCCACAGGGCAAGAGACCCAGTACTTC	CASSFSSTGQETQYF
TRBV6-5	TRBJ2-4	NA	few	TGTGCCAGCAGTTACGACCTCAGCCAAAACATTCAGTACTTC	CASSYDLSQNIQYF
TRBV7-2	TRBJ1-3	NA	NA	TGTGCCAGCAGCTTAGATCCAGGGAGGATAGACACCATATATTTT	CASSLDPGRIDTIYF
TRBV19	TRBJ2-7	NA	NA	TGTGCCAGTAGCGGGGGTCTCAGCAGCTCCTACGAGCAGTACTTC	CASSGGLSSSYEQYF
TRBV5-1	TRBJ2-5	NA	NA	TGCGCCAGCAGCACACTAGGAGACCAAGAGACCCAGTACTTC	CASSTLGDQETQYF
TRBV9	TRBJ1-3	NA	once	TGTGCCAGCAGCCCCCGACTTGGAAACACCATATATTTT	CASSPRLGNTIYF
TRBV7-9	TRBJ1-1	NA	NA	TGTGCCAGCAGTGGACAGTACACTGAAGCTTTCTTT	CASSGQYTEAFF
TRBV10-3	TRBJ2-4	TRBD2	NA	TGTGCCATCAGTGACACGGCGCGGGGGGCCAAAAACATTCAGTACTTC	CAISDTARGAKNIQYF
TRBV6-5	TRBJ1-1	NA	NA	TGTGCCAGCAGTTACGACGTGAACACTGAAGCTTTCTTT	CASSYDVNTEAFF
TRBV5-6	TRBJ2-1	NA	once	TGTGCCAGCAGCTTGCAGGGCAACCGTTACAATGAGCAGTTCTTC	CASSLQGNRYNEQFF
TRBV2	TRBJ2-5	NA	NA	TGTGCCAGCACCCGGGACGCTTACCAAGAGACCCAGTACTTC	CASTRDAYQETQYF
TRBV5-1	TRBJ1-2	TRBD1	NA	TGCGCCAGCAGCTTGGACAGGGGCTTGGGCTATGGCTACACCTTC	CASSLDRGLGYGYTF